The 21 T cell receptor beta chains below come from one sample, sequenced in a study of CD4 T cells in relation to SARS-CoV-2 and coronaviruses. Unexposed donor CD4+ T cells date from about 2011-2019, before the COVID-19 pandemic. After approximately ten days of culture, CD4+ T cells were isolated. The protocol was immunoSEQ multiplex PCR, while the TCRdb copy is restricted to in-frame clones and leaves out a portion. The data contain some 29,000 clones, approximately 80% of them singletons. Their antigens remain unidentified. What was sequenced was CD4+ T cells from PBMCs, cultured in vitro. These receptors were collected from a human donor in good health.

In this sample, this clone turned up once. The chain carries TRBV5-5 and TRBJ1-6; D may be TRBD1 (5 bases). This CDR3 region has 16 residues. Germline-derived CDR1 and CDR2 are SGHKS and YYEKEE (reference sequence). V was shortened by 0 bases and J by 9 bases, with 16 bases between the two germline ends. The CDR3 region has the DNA TGTGCCAGCAGCTTGGAGAGGGGATCGCCCTCTTCACCCCTCCACTTT. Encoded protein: CASSLERGSPSSPLHF.

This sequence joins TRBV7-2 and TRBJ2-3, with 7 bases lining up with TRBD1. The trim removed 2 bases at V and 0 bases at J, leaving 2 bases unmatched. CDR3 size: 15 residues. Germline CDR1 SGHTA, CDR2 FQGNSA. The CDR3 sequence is CASSLTQGSTDTQYF. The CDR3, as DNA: TGTGCCAGCAGCTTAACACAGGGGAGCACAGATACGCAGTATTTT.

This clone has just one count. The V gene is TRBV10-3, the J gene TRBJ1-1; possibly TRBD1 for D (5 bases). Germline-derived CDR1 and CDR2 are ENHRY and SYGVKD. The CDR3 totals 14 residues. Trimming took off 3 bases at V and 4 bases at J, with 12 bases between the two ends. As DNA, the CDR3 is TGTGCCATCAGTGACCTGGGGGGGGTCACTGAAGCTTTCTTT. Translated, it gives CAISDLGGVTEAFF.

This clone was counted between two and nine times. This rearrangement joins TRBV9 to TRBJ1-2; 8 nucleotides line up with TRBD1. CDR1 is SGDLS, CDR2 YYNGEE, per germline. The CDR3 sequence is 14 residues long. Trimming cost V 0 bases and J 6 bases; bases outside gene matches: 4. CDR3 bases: TGTGCCAGCAGCGTAGGACAGGGGTTCGATGGCTACACCTTC. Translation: CASSVGQGFDGYTF.

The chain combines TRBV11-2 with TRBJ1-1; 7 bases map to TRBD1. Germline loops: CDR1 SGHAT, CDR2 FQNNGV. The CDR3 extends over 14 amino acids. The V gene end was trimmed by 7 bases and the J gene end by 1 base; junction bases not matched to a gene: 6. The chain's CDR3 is CASTHRGTNTEAFF. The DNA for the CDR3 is TGTGCCAGCACCCACAGGGGCACGAACACTGAAGCTTTCTTT.

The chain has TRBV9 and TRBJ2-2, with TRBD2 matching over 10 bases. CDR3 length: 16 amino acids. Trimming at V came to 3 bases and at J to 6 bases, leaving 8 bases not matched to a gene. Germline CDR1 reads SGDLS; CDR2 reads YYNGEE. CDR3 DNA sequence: TGTGCCAGCAGCGCGGGGGGGACTAGCGTCGCCGGGGAGCTGTTTTTT. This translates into CASSAGGTSVAGELFF.

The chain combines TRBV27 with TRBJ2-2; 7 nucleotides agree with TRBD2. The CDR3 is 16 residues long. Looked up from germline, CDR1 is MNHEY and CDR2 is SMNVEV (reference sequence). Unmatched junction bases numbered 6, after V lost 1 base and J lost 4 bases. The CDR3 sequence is CASSLWGGRGTGELFF. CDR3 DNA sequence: TGTGCCAGCAGTTTATGGGGGGGAAGAGGCACCGGGGAGCTGTTTTTT.

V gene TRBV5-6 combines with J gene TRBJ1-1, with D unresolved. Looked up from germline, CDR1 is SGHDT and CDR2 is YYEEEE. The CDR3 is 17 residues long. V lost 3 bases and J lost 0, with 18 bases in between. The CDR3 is CASSYWLGLPLNTEAFF. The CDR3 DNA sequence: TGTGCCAGCAGCTATTGGTTAGGACTGCCACTGAACACTGAAGCTTTCTTT.

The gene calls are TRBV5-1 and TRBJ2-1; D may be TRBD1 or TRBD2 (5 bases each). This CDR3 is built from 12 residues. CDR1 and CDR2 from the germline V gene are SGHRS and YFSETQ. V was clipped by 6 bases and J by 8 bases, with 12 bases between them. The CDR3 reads CASKMGVDEQFF. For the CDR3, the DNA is TGCGCCAGCAAAATGGGGGTTGATGAGCAGTTCTTC.

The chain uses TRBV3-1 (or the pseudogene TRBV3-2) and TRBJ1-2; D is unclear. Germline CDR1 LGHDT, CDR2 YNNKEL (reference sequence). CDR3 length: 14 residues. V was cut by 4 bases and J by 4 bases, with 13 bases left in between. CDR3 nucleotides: TGTGCCAGCAGCCTCACTGCTGTCCGCTATGGCTACACCTTC. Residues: CASSLTAVRYGYTF.

In nucleotides, the CDR3 is TGCAGCGTTGAAGGGAGACAGGGGGAAGGCTACACCTTC. Translation gives CSVEGRQGEGYTF. The rearrangement uses TRBV29-1 and TRBJ1-2; TRBD1 matches at 9 bases. V was pared by 1 base and J by 8 bases, with 5 bases of the junction left unmatched. The length of the CDR3 is 13 residues. Germline V CDR1 and CDR2: SQVTM, ANQGSEA.

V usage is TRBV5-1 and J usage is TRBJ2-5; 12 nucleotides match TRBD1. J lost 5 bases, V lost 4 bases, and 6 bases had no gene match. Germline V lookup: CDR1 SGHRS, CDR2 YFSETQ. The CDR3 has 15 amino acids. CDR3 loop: CASSPRDRGLETQYF. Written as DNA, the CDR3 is TGCGCCAGCAGCCCCCGGGACAGGGGGCTGGAGACCCAGTACTTC.

The CDR3 sequence: CASRLGGYQETQYF. The CDR3 region has the DNA TGCGCCAGCAGGCTAGGCGGGTACCAAGAGACCCAGTACTTC. V gene TRBV5-1 combines with J gene TRBJ2-5, with D perhaps matching TRBD2 (5 bases). Germline lookup yields CDR1 SGHRS and CDR2 YFSETQ. The V end was cut by 5 bases, the J end by 0 bases, with 11 bases between. The CDR3 loop spans 14 amino acids.

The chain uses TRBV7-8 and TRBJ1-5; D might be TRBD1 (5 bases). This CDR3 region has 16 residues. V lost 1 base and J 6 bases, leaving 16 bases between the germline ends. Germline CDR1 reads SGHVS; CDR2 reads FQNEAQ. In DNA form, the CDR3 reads TGTGCCAGCAGCTTAGGGGTGAGGGGCGGGGGTCAGCCCCAGCATTTT. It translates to CASSLGVRGGGQPQHF.

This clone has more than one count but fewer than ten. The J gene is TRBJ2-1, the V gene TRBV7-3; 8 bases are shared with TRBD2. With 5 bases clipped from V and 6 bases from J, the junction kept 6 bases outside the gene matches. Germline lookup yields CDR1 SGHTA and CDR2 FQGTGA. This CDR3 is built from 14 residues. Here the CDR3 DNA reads TGTGCCAGCAGCCAATCGGGGGGGGTCAATGAGCAGTTCTTC. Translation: CASSQSGGVNEQFF.

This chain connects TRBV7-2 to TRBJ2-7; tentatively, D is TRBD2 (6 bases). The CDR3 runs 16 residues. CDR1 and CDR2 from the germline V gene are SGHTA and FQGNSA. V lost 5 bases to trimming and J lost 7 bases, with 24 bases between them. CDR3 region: CASSPPGSSVRREQYF. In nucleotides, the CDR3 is TGTGCCAGCAGCCCCCCGGGGTCTAGCGTACGGAGGGAGCAGTACTTC. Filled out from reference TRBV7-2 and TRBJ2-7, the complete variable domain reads GAGVSQSPSNKVTEKGKDVELRCDPISGHTALYWYRQSLGQGLEFLIYFQGNSAPDKSGLPSDRFSAERTGGSVSTLTIQRTQQEDSAVYLCASSPPGSSVRREQYFGPGTRLTVT.

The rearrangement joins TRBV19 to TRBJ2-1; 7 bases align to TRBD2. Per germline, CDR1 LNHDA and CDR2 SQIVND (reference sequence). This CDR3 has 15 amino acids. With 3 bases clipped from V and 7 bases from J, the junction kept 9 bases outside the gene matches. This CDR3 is CASSIPGLTLNEQFF. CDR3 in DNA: TGTGCCAGTAGTATCCCGGGACTAACCCTAAATGAGCAGTTCTTC. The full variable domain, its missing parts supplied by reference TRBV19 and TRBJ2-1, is DGGITQSPKYLFRKEGQNVTLSCEQNLNHDAMYWYRQDPGQGLRLIYYSQIVNDFQKGDIAEGYSVSREKKESFPLTVTSAQKNPTAFYLCASSIPGLTLNEQFFGPGTRLTVL.

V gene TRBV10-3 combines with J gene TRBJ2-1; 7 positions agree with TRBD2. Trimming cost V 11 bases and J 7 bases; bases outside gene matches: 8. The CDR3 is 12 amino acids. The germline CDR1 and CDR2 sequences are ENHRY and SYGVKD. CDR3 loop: CAVTGEGNEQFF. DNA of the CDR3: TGTGCCGTCACCGGGGAGGGGAATGAGCAGTTCTTC.

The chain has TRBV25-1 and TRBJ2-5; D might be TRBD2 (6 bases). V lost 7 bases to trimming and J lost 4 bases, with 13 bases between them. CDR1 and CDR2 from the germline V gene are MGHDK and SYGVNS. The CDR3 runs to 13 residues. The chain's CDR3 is CASTDSGPETQYF. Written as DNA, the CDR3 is TGTGCCAGCACCGACAGCGGGCCAGAGACCCAGTACTTC.

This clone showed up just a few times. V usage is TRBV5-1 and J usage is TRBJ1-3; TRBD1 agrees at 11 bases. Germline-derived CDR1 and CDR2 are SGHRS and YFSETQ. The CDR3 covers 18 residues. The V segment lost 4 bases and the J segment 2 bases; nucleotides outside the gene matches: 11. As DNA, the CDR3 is TGCGCCAGCAGCCTTGGGGACCGGACAGGGGGCCCTGGAAACACCATATATTTT. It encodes CASSLGDRTGGPGNTIYF.

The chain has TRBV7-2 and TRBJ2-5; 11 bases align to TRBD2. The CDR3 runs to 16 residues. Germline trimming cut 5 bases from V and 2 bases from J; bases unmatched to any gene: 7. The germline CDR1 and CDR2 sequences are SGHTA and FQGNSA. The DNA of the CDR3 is TGTGCCAGCAGCCCAGGGCCTAGCGGGGGGCAAGAGACCCAGTACTTC. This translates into CASSPGPSGGQETQYF. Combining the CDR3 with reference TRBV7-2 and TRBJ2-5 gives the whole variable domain GAGVSQSPSNKVTEKGKDVELRCDPISGHTALYWYRQSLGQGLEFLIYFQGNSAPDKSGLPSDRFSAERTGGSVSTLTIQRTQQEDSAVYLCASSPGPSGGQETQYFGPGTRLLVL.